The 16 T cell receptor beta chains below come from one sample, sequenced in a study of shared clonotypes between healthy human individuals. TCRdb keeps only in-frame clones here, not all; method: immunoSEQ multiplex PCR. The sample gives 2 million to 2.5 million clones, around 95% of which show up once; 0.13% is in the top ten. Sample: naive CD4+ T cells sorted from blood. The subset denotes: CD45RA+ positively selected. The source of these receptors is a man between 18 and 35 years old in good health.

The chain couples TRBV4-3 to TRBJ2-4; tentatively, D is TRBD2 (5 bases). The CDR3 covers 19 residues. Trimming took 0 bases from V and 0 from J, leaving 18 bases between them. Germline V CDR1 and CDR2: LGHNA, YSLEER. CDR3 sequence (DNA): TGCGCCAGCAGCCAAGACCCAACGGCGGACGGGAAAGCCAAAAACATTCAGTACTTC. The encoded protein is CASSQDPTADGKAKNIQYF.

The V and J genes are TRBV28 and TRBJ2-5, with D maybe TRBD2 (7 bases). Between the trimmed V and J ends, which lost 5 bases and 5 bases, there was a span of 18 bases. Germline assignment: CDR1 MDHEN and CDR2 SYDVKM. CDR3 length: 15 residues. CDR3 DNA sequence: TGTGCCAGCAGTCCCCGTAGGGGGGGGCGTGAGACCCAGTACTTC. Its translation: CASSPRRGGRETQYF.

This chain links TRBV7-9 with TRBJ1-6; D ambiguous. Trimming removed 6 bases at V and 15 bases at J, with 12 bases between. The length of the CDR3 is 11 residues. Germline loops: CDR1 SEHNR, CDR2 FQNEAQ (reference sequence). The chain's CDR3 is CASSLKEDLHF. CDR3 in DNA: TGTGCCAGCAGTCTCAAGGAGGACCTCCACTTT.

The genes are TRBV5-1 and TRBJ2-7, with TRBD1 matching over 10 bases. V lost 0 bases to trimming and J lost 7 bases; unmatched junction nucleotides: 7. CDR3 length: 15 amino acids. Per germline, CDR1 SGHRS and CDR2 YFSETQ. The DNA of the CDR3 is TGCGCCAGCAGCTTGGAGGGACAGGGGATTCAGGAGCAGTACTTC. Protein product: CASSLEGQGIQEQYF. The whole variable domain, remainder taken from reference TRBV5-1 and TRBJ2-7, is KAGVTQTPRYLIKTRGQQVTLSCSPISGHRSVSWYQQTPGQGLQFLFEYFSETQRNKGNFPGRFSGRQFSNSRSEMNVSTLELGDSALYLCASSLEGQGIQEQYFGPGTRLTVT.

The chain is built from TRBV5-1 and TRBJ1-1, with D perhaps matching TRBD1 (6 bases). CDR1 is SGHRS and CDR2 is YFSETQ in the germline V gene. V shed 4 bases and J shed 1 base, with 14 bases lying between them. This CDR3 region has 15 residues. CDR3 residues: CASSGLGQRNTEAFF. The CDR3 DNA is TGCGCCAGCAGCGGACTGGGACAAAGGAACACTGAAGCTTTCTTT.

This clone was recorded once. Additional DNA sequences in this sample encode the identical CDR3. The V gene is TRBV4-1, the J gene TRBJ2-3; D unresolved. Trimming shortened V by 0 bases and J by 0 bases, and 4 bases separated the two germline ends. Germline CDR1 MGHRA, CDR2 YSYEKL. CDR3 size: 14 residues. For the CDR3, the DNA is TGCGCCAGCAGCCAAGAAACTAGCACAGATACGCAGTATTTT. Protein product: CASSQETSTDTQYF.

This clone has only a few counts. Distinct nucleotide sequences in the sample also encode this CDR3. The chain couples TRBV20-1 to TRBJ1-2; unclear D gene. V lost 0 bases, J lost 7 bases, and 6 bases lay in between. Germline-derived CDR1 and CDR2 are DFQATT and SNEGSKA (reference sequence). CDR3 size: 11 residues. CDR3: CSARDSPGYTF. CDR3 sequence (DNA): TGCAGTGCTAGAGATTCCCCTGGCTACACCTTC.

V is TRBV5-1 and J is TRBJ2-1, with TRBD1 identical over 10 bases. After removal of 4 bases from V and 2 bases from J, the junction contained 6 bases not matched to a gene. The CDR3 has 16 residues. Germline CDR1 and CDR2: SGHRS and YFSETQ. The CDR3 loop reads CASSRAGQGAYNEQFF. The CDR3 bases are TGCGCCAGCAGCCGAGCCGGACAGGGGGCCTACAATGAGCAGTTCTTC.

The CDR3 sequence is CASSLTSNQPQHF. For the CDR3, the DNA is TGTGCCAGCAGTCTTACTAGCAATCAGCCCCAGCATTTT. The chain has TRBV6-5 and TRBJ1-5; D is unclear. Germline V CDR1 and CDR2: MNHEY, SVGAGI. There are 13 residues in the CDR3. Trimming shortened V by 5 bases and J by 0 bases, and 5 bases separated the two germline ends.

The chain couples TRBV4-2 to TRBJ1-3; D is undetermined. From germline, CDR1 is LGHNA and CDR2 YNFKEQ. The CDR3 consists of 17 residues. V lost 1 base and J lost 1, with 14 bases in between. The CDR3 nucleotides read TGTGCCAGCAGCCAAGTTGTGGCGGCTGAGTCTGGAAACACCATATATTTT. Amino acids: CASSQVVAAESGNTIYF.

The V call is TRBV7-2, the J call TRBJ1-6; possible D gene TRBD1, 6 bases. The ends were cut back, 7 bases at V and 7 bases at J, with 14 bases in the middle. The CDR3 has 14 amino acids. Germline V gives CDR1 SGHTA, CDR2 FQGNSA. CDR3 in amino acids: CASISTGGNSPLHF. CDR3 bases: TGTGCCAGCATCTCCACGGGGGGCAATTCACCCCTCCACTTT.

The chain links TRBV5-1 to TRBJ2-5, with D perhaps TRBD2 (5 bases). The germline CDR1 and CDR2 sequences are SGHRS and YFSETQ. This CDR3 is 15 amino acids long. Trimming removed 3 bases from V and 3 bases from J, with 15 bases in between. The DNA for the CDR3 is TGCGCCAGCAGCTCCCTACCGGGGAAAGAAGAGACCCAGTACTTC. This encodes CASSSLPGKEETQYF.

The chain carries TRBV18 and TRBJ2-5; a possible D gene is TRBD1 (6 bases). Between the trimmed V and J ends, which lost 3 bases and 1 base, there was a span of 12 bases. Germline V gives CDR1 KGHSH, CDR2 LQKENI. The CDR3 totals 15 residues. This chain's CDR3 is CASSPGQPGQETQYF. Here the CDR3 DNA reads TGTGCCAGCTCACCGGGACAACCTGGCCAAGAGACCCAGTACTTC.

This chain joins TRBV2 and TRBJ1-2, with 7 positions matching TRBD1. CDR3 length: 15 residues. V lost 6 bases to trimming and J lost 5 bases; unmatched junction nucleotides: 12. CDR1 is SNHLY and CDR2 is FYNNEI in the germline V gene. CDR3 nucleotide sequence: TGTGCCAGCAGGGGAGGGGGCCCCGGATGGTATGGCTACACCTTC. It yields the protein CASRGGGPGWYGYTF.

V and J are TRBV4-1 and TRBJ1-2, with no clear D. The CDR3 covers 15 residues. CDR1 is MGHRA and CDR2 is YSYEKL in the germline V gene. Deletions cut 4 bases from V and 3 bases from J, with 15 bases between. CDR3 DNA: TGCGCCAGCAGCCTTAAAAGCGCCCCGGACTATGGCTACACCTTC. Protein product: CASSLKSAPDYGYTF.

The chain is built from TRBV10-3 and TRBJ2-7; tentative D call: TRBD1 (5 bases). The CDR3 totals 17 residues. The V gene's germline CDR1 is ENHRY and CDR2 SYGVKD. Deletions cut 0 bases from V and 1 base from J, with 16 bases between. The CDR3 DNA reads as TGTGCCATCAGTGAGTCGGTCTCTCGGACAAATTCCTACGAGCAGTACTTC. Protein sequence: CAISESVSRTNSYEQYF.